This TCR beta chain was found in a study of T cells in Graves' hyperthyroidism and ophthalmopathy. Clinicians diagnosed patients from clinical symptoms, serum thyroxine and TRAb, thyroid ultrasound and orbital computed tomography. This clonotype was observed many times. The CDR3 is 15 amino acids. The V gene's germline CDR1 is MDHEN and CDR2 SYDVKM. Losses at the gene ends were 6 bases for V and 3 bases for J; bases not matched to a gene: 9. RNA transcripts served as the template for amplifying TCR beta CDR3 regions. The study used the HTBI primer set for a first-round RT-PCR of the TCR CDR3. TCRdb independently ran MiXCR on the multiplex PCR reads; one entry per CDR3 protein. The profile shows about 400,000 distinct CDR3 sequences, 15% to 18% of them singletons.

The sequenced sample consisted of blood. This TCR came from a woman between 18 and 29 years old with Graves' hyperthyroidism. This rearrangement joins TRBV28 to TRBJ2-3; 7 bases are shared with TRBD2. The CDR3 here is CASSLTSAGTDTQYF. The DNA for the CDR3 is TGTGCCAGCAGCCTTACTAGCGCTGGTACAGATACGCAGTATTTT.